This T cell receptor beta chain was observed in a study of low-dose radiotherapy and immunotherapy resistance in tumors. A constant-region primer paired with the V-primer adapter amplified TCRs over about 18 PCR cycles. TCRdb analysed the reads with MiXCR anew, one entry per CDR3 protein. This sample yields about 46,000 distinct CDR3 sequences, of which roughly 10% are seen a single time; 6.2% belongs to the top ten. With V trimmed by 6 bases and J by 0 bases, 2 bases remained unmatched. CDR1 is MDHEN, CDR2 SYDVKM, per germline. This CDR3 contains 14 residues. Time point in this sample: before trial treatment. Ten or more counts support this clonotype.

This clonotype was obtained from a female donor with ovarian cancer. The specimen comprised PBMCs, sampled before treatment. The chain links TRBV28 to TRBJ1-5; TRBD1 agrees at 7 bases. CDR3 loop: CASRQGYSNQPQHF. The CDR3 nucleotides are TGTGCCAGCAGACAGGGGTATAGCAATCAGCCCCAGCATTTT. The entire variable domain, with the rest obtained from reference TRBV28 and TRBJ1-5, is as follows: DVKVTQSSRYLVKRTGEKVFLECVQDMDHENMFWYRQDPGLGLRLIYFSYDVKMKEKGDIPEGYSVSREKKERFSLILESASTNQTSMYLCASRQGYSNQPQHFGDGTRLSIL.